This T cell receptor (beta chain) is drawn from a study of vaccination and CD4 T cells after COVID-19. The treatment is: approximately nine-day PBMC culture with coronavirus spike peptide pools or control peptides (ViraFEST assay). Expansion of antigen-specific T cells with peptide pools by ViraFEST preceded sequencing of TCRs. Germline V lookup: CDR1 DFQATT, CDR2 SNEGSKA (reference sequence). Trimming removed 6 bases from V and 12 bases from J, with 17 bases in between. The CDR3 loop spans 11 amino acids. With the Oncomine TCR Beta short-read assay, DNA from cultured CD4+ T cells was sequenced. MiXCR, applied by TCRdb to the PCR reads, yields one record per CDR3 protein. Among around 15,000 distinct CDR3 sequences, more than 70% were seen once, and the ten largest hold over 9.5%. As regards this clonotype: What it recognizes is unknown.

V usage is TRBV20-1 and J usage is TRBJ1-1; perhaps TRBD1 as D (6 bases). The sequence was collected from a human donor who had recovered from COVID-19. Source material: CD4+ T cells from blood, cultured in vitro. The chain's CDR3 is CSARGEGRPFF. In DNA form, the CDR3 reads TGCAGTGCCAGGGGCGAGGGGCGACCTTTCTTT.